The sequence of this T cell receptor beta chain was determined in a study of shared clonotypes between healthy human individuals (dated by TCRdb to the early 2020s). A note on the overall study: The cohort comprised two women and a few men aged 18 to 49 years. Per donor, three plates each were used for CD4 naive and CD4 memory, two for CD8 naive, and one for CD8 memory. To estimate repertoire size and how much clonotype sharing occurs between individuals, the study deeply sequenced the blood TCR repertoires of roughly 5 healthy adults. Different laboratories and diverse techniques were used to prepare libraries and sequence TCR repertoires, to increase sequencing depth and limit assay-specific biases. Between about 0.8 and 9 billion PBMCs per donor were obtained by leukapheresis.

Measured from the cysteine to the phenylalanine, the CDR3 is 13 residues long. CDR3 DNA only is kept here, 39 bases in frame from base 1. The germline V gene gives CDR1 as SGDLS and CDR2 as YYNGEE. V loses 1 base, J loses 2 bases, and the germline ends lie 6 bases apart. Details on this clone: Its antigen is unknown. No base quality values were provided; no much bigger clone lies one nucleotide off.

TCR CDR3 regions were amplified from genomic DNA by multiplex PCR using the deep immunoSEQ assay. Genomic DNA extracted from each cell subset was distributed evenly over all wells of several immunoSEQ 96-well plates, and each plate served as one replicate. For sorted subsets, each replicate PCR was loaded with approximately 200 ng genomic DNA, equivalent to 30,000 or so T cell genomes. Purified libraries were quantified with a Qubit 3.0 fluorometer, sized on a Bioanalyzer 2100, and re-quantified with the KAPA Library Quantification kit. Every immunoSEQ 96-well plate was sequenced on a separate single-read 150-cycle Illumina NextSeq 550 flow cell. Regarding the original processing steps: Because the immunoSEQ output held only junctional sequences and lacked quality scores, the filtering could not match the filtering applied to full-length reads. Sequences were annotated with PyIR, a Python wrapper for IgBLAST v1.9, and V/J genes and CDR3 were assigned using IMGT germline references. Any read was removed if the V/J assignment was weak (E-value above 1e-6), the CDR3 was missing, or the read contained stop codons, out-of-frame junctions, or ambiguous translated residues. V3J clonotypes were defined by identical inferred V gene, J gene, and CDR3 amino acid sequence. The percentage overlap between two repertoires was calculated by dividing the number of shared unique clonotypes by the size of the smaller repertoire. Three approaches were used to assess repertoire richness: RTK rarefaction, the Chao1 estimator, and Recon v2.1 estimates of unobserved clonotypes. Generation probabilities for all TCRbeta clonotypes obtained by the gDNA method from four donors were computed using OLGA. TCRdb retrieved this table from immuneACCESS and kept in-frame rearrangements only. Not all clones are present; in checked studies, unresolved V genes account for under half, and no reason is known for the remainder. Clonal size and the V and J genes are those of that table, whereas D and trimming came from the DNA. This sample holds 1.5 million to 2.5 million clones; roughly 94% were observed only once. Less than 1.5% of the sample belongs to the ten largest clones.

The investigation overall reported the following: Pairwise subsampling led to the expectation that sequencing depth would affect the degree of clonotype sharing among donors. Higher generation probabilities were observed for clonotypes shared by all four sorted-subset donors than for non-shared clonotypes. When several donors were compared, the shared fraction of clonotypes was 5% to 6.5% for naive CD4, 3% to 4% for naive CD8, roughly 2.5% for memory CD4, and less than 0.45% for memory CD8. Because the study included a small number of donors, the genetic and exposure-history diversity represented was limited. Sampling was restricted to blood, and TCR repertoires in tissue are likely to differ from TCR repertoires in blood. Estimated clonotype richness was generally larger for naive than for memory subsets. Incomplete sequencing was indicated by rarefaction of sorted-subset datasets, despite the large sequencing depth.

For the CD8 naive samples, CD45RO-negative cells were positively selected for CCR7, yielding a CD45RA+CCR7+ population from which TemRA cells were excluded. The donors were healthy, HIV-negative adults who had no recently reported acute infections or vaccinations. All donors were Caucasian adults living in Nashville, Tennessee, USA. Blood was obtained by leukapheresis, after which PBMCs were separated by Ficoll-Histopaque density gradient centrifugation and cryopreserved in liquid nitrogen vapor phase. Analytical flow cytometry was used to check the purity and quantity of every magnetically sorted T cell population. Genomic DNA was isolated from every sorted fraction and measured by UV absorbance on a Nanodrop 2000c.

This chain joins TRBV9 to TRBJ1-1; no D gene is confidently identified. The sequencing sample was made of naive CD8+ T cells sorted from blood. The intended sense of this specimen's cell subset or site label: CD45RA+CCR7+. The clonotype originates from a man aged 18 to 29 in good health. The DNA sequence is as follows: TGTGCCAGCAGCGTAAGGACTAACACTGAAGCTTTCTTT. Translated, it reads CASSVRTNTEAFF.